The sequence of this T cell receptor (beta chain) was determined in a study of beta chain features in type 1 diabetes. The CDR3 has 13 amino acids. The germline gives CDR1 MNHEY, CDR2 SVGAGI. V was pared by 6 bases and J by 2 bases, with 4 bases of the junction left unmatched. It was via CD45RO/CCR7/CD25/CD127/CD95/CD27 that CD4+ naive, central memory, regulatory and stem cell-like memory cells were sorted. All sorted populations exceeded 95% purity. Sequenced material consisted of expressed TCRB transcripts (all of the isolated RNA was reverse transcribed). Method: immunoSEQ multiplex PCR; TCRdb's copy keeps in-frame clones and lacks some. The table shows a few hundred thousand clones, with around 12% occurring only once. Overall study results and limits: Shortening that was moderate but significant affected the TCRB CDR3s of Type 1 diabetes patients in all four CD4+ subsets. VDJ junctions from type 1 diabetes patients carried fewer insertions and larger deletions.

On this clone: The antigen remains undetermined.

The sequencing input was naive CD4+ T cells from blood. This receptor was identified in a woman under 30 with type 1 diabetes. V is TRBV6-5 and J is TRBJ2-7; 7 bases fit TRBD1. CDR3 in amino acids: CASSPGQTYEQYF. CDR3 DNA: TGTGCCAGCAGCCCGGGACAGACCTACGAGCAGTACTTC.